This T cell receptor (beta chain) appears in the sequencing data of a study of cytomegalovirus exposure and HLA in healthy donors. PCR involved 60 Vbeta and 13 Jbeta primers. Some clones are missing from TCRdb's copy, which holds only in-frame ones; the method was immunoSEQ multiplex PCR. The repertoire holds roughly 280,000 clones, with around two thirds as singletons. Germline trimming cut 8 bases from V and 6 bases from J; bases unmatched to any gene: 8. The V gene's germline CDR1 is LNHNV and CDR2 YYDKDF (reference sequence). This CDR3 is 13 amino acids long. The receptor's source is a female donor in good health and CMV-seronegative. Sequencing used PBMCs. The gene calls are TRBV15 and TRBJ2-7; 9 positions agree with TRBD1. CDR3 DNA: TGTGCCACCTCCGGGACAGGGCCGGCCGAGCAGTACTTC. Its translation: CATSGTGPAEQYF.